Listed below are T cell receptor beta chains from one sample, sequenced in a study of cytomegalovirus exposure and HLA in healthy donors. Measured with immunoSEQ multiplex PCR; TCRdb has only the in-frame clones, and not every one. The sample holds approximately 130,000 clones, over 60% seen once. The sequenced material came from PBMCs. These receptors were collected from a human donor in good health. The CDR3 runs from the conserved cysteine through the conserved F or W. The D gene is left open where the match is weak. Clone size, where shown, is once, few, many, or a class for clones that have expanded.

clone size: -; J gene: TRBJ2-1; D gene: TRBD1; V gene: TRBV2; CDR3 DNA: TGTGCCAGCTTAAAACAGGGGTCCCGTTTCAACAATGAGCAGTTCTTC; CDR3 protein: CASLKQGSRFNNEQFF
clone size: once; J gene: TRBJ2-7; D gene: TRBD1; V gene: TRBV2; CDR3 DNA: TGTGCCAGCAATGTACTGGGACAGGGCCCCTACGAGCAGTACTTC; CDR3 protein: CASNVLGQGPYEQYF
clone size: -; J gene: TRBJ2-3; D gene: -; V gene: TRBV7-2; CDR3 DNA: TGTGCCAGCAGCTTTGGCGGGGAAAGCACAGATACGCAGTATTTT; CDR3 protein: CASSFGGESTDTQYF
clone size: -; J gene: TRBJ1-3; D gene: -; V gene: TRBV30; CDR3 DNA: TGTGCCTGGAGTGTATTCACGGGGAACACCATATATTTT; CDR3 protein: CAWSVFTGNTIYF
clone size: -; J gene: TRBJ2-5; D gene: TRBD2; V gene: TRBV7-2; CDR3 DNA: TGTGCCAGCAGGTCTTGGACTAGCGGGGAAGAGACCCAGTACTTC; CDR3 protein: CASRSWTSGEETQYF
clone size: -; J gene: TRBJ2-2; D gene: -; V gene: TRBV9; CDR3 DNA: TGTGCCAGCAGCTCCCCCGGTGAAGACATTCAAGTCGGGGAGCTGTTTTTT; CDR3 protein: CASSSPGEDIQVGELFF
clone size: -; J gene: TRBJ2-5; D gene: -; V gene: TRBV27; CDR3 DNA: TGTGCCAGCAGTACCCACGGAGAGACCCAGTACTTC; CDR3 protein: CASSTHGETQYF
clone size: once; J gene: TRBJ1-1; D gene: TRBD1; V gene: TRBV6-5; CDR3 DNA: TGTGCCAGCAGCCCGGACAGGGGGAGGAACACTGAAGCTTTCTTT; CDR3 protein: CASSPDRGRNTEAFF
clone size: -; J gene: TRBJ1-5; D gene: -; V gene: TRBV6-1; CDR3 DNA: TGTGCCAGCAGTGCTGAGAGCAATCAGCCCCAGCATTTT; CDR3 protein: CASSAESNQPQHF
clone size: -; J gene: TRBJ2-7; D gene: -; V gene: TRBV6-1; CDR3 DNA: TGTGCCAGCAGTCCGGGACTGCTATCCTACGAGCAGTACTTC; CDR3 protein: CASSPGLLSYEQYF
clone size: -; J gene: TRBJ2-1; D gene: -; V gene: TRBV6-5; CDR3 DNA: TGTGCCAGCAGTTATTTGGGAGGGGGGTACAATGAGCAGTTCTTC; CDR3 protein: CASSYLGGGYNEQFF
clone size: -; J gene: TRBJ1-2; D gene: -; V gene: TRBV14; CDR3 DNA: TGTGCCAGCAGCCAAGCGATGTCCTGGAGAGCAGCTAACTATGGCTACACCTTC; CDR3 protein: CASSQAMSWRAANYGYTF
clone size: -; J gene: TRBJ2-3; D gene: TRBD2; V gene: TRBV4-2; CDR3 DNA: TGTGCCAGCAGCCAGCCGGGACTAGCGGGAGCAGATACGCAGTATTTT; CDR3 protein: CASSQPGLAGADTQYF
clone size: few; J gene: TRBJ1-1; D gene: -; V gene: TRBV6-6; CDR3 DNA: TGTGCCAGCAGCCGACTGGACACTGAAGCTTTCTTT; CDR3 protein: CASSRLDTEAFF
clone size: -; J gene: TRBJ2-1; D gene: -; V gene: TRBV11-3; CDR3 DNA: TGTGCCAGCAGCACGGGGGATGATGAGCAGTTCTTC; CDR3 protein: CASSTGDDEQFF
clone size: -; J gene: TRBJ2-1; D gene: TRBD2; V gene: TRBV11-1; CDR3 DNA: TGTGCCAGCAGACCGCCGGGACTAGGGAAAAATGAGCAGTTCTTC; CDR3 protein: CASRPPGLGKNEQFF
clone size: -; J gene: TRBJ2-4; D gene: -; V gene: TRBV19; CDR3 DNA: TGTGCCAGTAGCTCAATCCAGGGGACCCTAGCCAAAAACATTCAGTACTTC; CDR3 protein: CASSSIQGTLAKNIQYF
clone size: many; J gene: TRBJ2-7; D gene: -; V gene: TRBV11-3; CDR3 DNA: TGTGCCAGCAGCGCGGATAATCCCTACGAGCAGTACTTC; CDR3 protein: CASSADNPYEQYF
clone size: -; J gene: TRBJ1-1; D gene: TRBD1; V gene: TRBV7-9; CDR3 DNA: TGTGCCAGCAGCCTTCATCGACAGGGCTTAACTGAAGCTTTCTTT; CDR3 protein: CASSLHRQGLTEAFF
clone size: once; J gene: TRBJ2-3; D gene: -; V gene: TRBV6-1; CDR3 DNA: TGTGCCAGCAGACACAGCCCCGCGGGGGATACGCAGTATTTT; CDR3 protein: CASRHSPAGDTQYF
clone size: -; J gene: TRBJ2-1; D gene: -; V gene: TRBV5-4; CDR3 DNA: TGTGCCAGCAGCTTGGCGAGGCGCGCCAATGAGCAGTTCTTC; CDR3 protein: CASSLARRANEQFF
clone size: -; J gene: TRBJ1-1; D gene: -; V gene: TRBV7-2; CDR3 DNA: TGTGCCAGCAGCTTAACAGGGCCGGGTTCTGAAGCTTTCTTT; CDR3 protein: CASSLTGPGSEAFF
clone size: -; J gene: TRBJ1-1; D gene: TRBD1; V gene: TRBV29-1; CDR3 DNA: TGCAGCGTTGTTAGCCGGGACAGGGGGCGGGGGACTGAAGCTTTCTTT; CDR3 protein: CSVVSRDRGRGTEAFF
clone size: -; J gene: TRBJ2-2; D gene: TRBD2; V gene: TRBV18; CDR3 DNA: TGTGCCAGCTCACCACGGCCGGGACTAGCGGGGAGCGCGAACACCGGGGAGCTGTTTTTT; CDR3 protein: CASSPRPGLAGSANTGELFF
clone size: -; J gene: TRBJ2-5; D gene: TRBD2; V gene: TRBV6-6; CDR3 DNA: TGTGCCAGCAGTAACGGACTAGCGGGCCAAGAGACCCAGTACTTC; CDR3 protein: CASSNGLAGQETQYF
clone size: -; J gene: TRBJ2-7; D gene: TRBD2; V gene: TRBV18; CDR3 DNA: TGTGCCAGCTCGCGGGAGACCTACGAGCAGTACTTC; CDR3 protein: CASSRETYEQYF
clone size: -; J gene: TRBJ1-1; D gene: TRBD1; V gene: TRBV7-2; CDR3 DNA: TGTGCCAGCAGCTTACGAGGGACAGGAACAGGTGCCGGGGGCACTGAAGCTTTCTTT; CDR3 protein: CASSLRGTGTGAGGTEAFF
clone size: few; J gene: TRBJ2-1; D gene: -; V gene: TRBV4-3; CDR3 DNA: TGCGCCAGCAGCCAAGATTCGGGAAGGAGGGCCAACAATGAGCAGTTCTTC; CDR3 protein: CASSQDSGRRANNEQFF
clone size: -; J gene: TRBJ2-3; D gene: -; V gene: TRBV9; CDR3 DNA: TGTGCCAGCAGCGTAGTTTCAGGGGACACGCAGTATTTT; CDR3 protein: CASSVVSGDTQYF
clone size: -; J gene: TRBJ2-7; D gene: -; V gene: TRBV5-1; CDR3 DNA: TGCGCCAGCAGCTTTTTCGCGCAGGGGAACTACGAGCAGTACTTC; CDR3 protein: CASSFFAQGNYEQYF
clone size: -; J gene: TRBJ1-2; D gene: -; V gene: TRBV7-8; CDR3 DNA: TGTGCCAGCAGCTTAGGACTGACCTATGGCTACACCTTC; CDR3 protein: CASSLGLTYGYTF
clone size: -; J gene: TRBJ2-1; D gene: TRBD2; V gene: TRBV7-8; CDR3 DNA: TGTGCCAGCGAGGGACTAGCGGGGGGCTACTCCTACAATGAGCAGTTCTTC; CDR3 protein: CASEGLAGGYSYNEQFF
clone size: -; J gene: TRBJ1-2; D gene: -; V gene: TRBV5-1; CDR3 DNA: TGCGCCAGCAGCTTGGTCTTGGGGGGGGATGGCTACACCTTC; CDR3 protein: CASSLVLGGDGYTF
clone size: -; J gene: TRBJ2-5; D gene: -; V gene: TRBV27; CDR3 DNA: TGTGCCAGCAGTTTATCGGTGGCGGGGAGAGAGACCCAGTACTTC; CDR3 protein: CASSLSVAGRETQYF
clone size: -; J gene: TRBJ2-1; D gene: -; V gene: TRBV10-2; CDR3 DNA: TGCGCCAGCAGTGACCAAAGCTGGAGCTCCTACAATGAGCAGTTCTTC; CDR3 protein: CASSDQSWSSYNEQFF
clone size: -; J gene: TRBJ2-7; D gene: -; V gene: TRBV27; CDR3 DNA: TGTGCCAGCAGTCCCCAGGGGGGCGAGCAGTACTTC; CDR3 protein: CASSPQGGEQYF
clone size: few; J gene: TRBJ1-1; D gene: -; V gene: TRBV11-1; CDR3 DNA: TGTGCCAGCAGCCCCGGGAGTGGGGCCCAGAGGACTGAAGCTTTCTTT; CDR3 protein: CASSPGSGAQRTEAFF
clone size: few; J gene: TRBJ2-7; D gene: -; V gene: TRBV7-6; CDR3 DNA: TGTGCCAGCAGCTTAGTTGTCACAGGCTACTACGAGCAGTACTTC; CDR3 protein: CASSLVVTGYYEQYF
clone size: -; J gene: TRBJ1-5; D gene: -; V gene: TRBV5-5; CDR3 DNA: TGTGCCAGCAGCTTTGGGTCCACGACAGCCAATCAGCCCCAGCATTTT; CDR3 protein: CASSFGSTTANQPQHF
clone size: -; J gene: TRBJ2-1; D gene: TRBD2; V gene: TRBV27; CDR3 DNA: TGTGCCAGCAGGCCGGGAGGGTTGGGTAATGAGCAGTTCTTC; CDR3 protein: CASRPGGLGNEQFF
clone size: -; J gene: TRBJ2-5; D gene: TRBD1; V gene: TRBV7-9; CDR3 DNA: TGTGCCAGCAGCCAAGGGACAGGGGGGATGATTTGGCAAGAGACCCAGTACTTC; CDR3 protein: CASSQGTGGMIWQETQYF
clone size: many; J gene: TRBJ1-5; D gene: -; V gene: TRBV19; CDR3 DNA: TGTGCCAGTAGTCGCGGACAGAGCAATAGCAATCAGCCCCAGCATTTT; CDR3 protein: CASSRGQSNSNQPQHF
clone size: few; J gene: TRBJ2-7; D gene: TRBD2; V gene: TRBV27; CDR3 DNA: TGTGCCAGCAGCCTTTCTTATCCGGGACTAGCGAACCTCTACGAGCAGTACTTC; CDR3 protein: CASSLSYPGLANLYEQYF
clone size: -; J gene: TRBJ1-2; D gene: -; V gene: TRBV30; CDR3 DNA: TGTGCCTGGGTCCCCTTCAGGCCACCGCGAGGGCGTCTTGACTATGGCTACACCTTC; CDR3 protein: CAWVPFRPPRGRLDYGYTF
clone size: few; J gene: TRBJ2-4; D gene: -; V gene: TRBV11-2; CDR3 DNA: TGTGCCAGCAGCTGGGGAAGGGGGAGATTAGCCAAAAACATTCAGTACTTC; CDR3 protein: CASSWGRGRLAKNIQYF
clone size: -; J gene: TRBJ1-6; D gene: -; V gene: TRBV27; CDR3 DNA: TGTGCCAGCAGTTTATCTGGCAGCTATAATTCACCCCTCCACTTT; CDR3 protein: CASSLSGSYNSPLHF
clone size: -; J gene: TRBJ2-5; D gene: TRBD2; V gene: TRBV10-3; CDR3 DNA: TGTGCCATCAGCGTCAGCGGGGCGAAGGAAGAGACCCAGTACTTC; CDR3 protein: CAISVSGAKEETQYF
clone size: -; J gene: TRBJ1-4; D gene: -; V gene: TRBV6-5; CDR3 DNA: TGTGCCAGCAGCGGGATCGATGAAAAACTGTTTTTT; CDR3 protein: CASSGIDEKLFF
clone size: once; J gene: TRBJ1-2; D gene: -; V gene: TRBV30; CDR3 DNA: TGTGCCTGGAGTGGGGGAGGGGGTGGCGGCTACACCTTC; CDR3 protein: CAWSGGGGGGYTF
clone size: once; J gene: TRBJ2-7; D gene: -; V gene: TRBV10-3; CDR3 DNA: TGTGCCATCAGGACCGGGGCTAGCGCCTACGAGCAGTACTTC; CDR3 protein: CAIRTGASAYEQYF
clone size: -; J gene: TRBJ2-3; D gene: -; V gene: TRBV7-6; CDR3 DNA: TGTGCCAGCAGCTTAGAGGCTAGCAGCACAGATACGCAGTATTTT; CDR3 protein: CASSLEASSTDTQYF
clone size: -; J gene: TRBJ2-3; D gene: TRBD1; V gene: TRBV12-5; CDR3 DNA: TGTGCTAGTGGTGTGACAGGGAATACGCAGTATTTT; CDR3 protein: CASGVTGNTQYF
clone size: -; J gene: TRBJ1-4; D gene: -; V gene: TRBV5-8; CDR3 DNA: TGTGCCAGCAGCTTGTCCAGCCGCGGGTATGAAAAACTGTTTTTT; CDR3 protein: CASSLSSRGYEKLFF
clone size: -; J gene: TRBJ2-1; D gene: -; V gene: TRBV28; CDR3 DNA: TGTGCCAGCAGCCTAGGGGGCAATGAGCAGTTCTTC; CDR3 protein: CASSLGGNEQFF
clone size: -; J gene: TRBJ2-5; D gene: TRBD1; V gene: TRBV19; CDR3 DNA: TGTGCCAGTAGTATAAGGACAGGGTTGGCAAATCAAGGGACCCAGTACTTC; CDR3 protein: CASSIRTGLANQGTQYF
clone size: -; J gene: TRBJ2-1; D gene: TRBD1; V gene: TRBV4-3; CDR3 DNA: TGCGCCAGCAGCCAACCCTCCGGGACAGGGGGCCATGAGCAGTTCTTC; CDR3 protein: CASSQPSGTGGHEQFF
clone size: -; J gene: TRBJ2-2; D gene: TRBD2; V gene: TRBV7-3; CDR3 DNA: TGTGCCAGCAGCCTCTCTCTGGCTAGCGGGAACACCGGGGAGCTGTTTTTT; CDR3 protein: CASSLSLASGNTGELFF
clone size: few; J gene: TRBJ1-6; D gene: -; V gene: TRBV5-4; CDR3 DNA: TGTGCCAGCAGCACCGGGACCTATAATTCACCCCTCCACTTT; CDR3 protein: CASSTGTYNSPLHF